The clone carrying this T cell receptor (beta chain) was seen only once. It was RNA transcripts that yielded the amplified TCR beta CDR3 regions. TCR CDR3 underwent first-round RT-PCR with the HTBI primer set. TCRdb itself ran the multiplex PCR reads through MiXCR, one entry per CDR3 protein. The table records hundreds of thousands of distinct CDR3 sequences, roughly 19% of them present only once. This sample is drawn from a study of T cells in Graves' hyperthyroidism and ophthalmopathy. Study overall: Peripheral blood was taken when the disease was first diagnosed, before any treatment began.

Germline V gene lookup returns CDR1 SGHNT and CDR2 YYREEE (reference sequence). This CDR3 contains 16 residues. The V end lost 2 bases, the J end lost 4 bases, and 17 bases lay between the germline ends. Uncontrolled infections, other autoimmune diseases, pregnancy or lactation led to exclusion of patients. PBMCs stemmed from less than 13 ml fresh peripheral blood. V and J are TRBV5-4 and TRBJ2-3; D not resolved. Sequenced input: blood. The source is a man between 50 and 59 years old with Graves' ophthalmopathy. CDR3 nucleotides: TGTGCCAGCAGCTTTTCTGGCGTAAGGTCCCCAGATACGCAGTATTTT. Translation gives CASSFSGVRSPDTQYF.